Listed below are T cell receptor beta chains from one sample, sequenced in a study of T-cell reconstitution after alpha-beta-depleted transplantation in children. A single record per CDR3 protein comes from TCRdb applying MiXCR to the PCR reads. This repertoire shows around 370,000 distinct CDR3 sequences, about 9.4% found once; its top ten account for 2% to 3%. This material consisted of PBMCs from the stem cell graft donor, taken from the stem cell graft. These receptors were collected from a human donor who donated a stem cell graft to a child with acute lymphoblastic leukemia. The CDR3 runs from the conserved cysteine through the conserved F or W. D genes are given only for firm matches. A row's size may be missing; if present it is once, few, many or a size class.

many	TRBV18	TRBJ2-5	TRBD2	TGTGCCAGCTCACCACTCTCTAGCGGGAGTTCTCAGACCCAGTACTTC	CASSPLSSGSSQTQYF
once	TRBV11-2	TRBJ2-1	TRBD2	TGTGCCAGCAGCTTAAGGTCCTATGCGGGACTAGCGGCCTACAATGAGCAGTTCTTC	CASSLRSYAGLAAYNEQFF
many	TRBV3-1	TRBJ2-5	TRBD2	TGTGCCAGCAGCCCAAACTTTGGGGGGGGAGAGACCCAGTACTTC	CASSPNFGGGETQYF
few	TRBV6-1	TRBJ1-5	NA	TGTGCCAGCAGTGCCAACAGGGCTCAACAGCCCCAGCATTTT	CASSANRAQQPQHF
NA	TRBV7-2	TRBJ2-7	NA	TGTGCCAGCAGCTTAATGGACGGGAACTACTACGAGCAGTACTTC	CASSLMDGNYYEQYF
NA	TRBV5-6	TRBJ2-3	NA	TGTGCCAGCAGCTTCCGTCCAGGGGCCACAGATACGCAGTATTTT	CASSFRPGATDTQYF
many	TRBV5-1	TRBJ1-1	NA	TGCGCCAGCAGACAGGGCAGTGAAGCTTTCTTT	CASRQGSEAFF
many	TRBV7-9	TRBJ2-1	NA	TGTGCCAGCAGCCCCCCCCCGGGGAGAAGGAACAATGAGCAGTTCTTC	CASSPPPGRRNNEQFF
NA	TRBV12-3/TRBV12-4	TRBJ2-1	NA	TGTGCCAGCAGATCCCTAGCGCCCAGACGCGCCTACAATGAGCAGTTCTTC	CASRSLAPRRAYNEQFF
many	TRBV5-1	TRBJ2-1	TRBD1	TGCGCCAGCAGCTTGGAGGACAGGGGCTACAATGAGCAGTTCTTC	CASSLEDRGYNEQFF
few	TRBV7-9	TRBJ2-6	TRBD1	TGTGCCAGCAGCTTATCAGGGGGTGGGGCCAACGTCCTGACTTTC	CASSLSGGGANVLTF
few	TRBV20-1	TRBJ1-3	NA	TGCAGTGCGGCGGGAACAAGAAACACCATATATTTT	CSAAGTRNTIYF
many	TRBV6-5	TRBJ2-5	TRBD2	TGTGCCAGCAGTTTGACTAGCGGGAGGTCAGGGACCCAGTACTTC	CASSLTSGRSGTQYF
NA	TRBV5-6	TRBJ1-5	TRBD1	TGTGCCAGCAGCTTGGCCGGCGGGACAGGAAATCAGCCCCAGCATTTT	CASSLAGGTGNQPQHF
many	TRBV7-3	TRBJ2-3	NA	TGTGCCAGCAGCTTAACGACACCAACGGGACTTGCGTTCACAGATACGCAGTATTTT	CASSLTTPTGLAFTDTQYF
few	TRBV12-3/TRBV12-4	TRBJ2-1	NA	TGTGCCAGCAGTTCTATGGAGGGCTCCTACAATGAGCAGTTCTTC	CASSSMEGSYNEQFF
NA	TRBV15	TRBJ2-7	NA	TGTGCCACCAGCACCTACGGGCCGGGGGTCTACGAGCAGTACTTC	CATSTYGPGVYEQYF
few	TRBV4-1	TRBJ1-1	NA	TGCGCCAGCAGCCGGGGGGCGAACACTGAAGCTTTCTTT	CASSRGANTEAFF
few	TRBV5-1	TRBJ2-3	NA	TGCGCCAGCAGAACCGGGACCATTAGCACAGATACGCAGTATTTT	CASRTGTISTDTQYF
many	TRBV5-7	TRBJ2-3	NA	TGTGCCAGCAGCCAGCCCCCGGGGGGCGAGACACTGGAGGGCCGAGGATCAGATACGCAGTATTTT	CASSQPPGGETLEGRGSDTQYF
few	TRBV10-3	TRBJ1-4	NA	TGTGCCATCAGTGATGGAGGATCTAATGAAAAACTGTTTTTT	CAISDGGSNEKLFF
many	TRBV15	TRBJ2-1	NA	TGTGCCACCAGCGATTTAAAGCCGAATGAGCAGTTCTTC	CATSDLKPNEQFF
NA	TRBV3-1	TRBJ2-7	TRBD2	TGTGCCAGCAGCCAAGTGGCTAGCGGGAACCCTAGCTCCTACGAGCAGTACTTC	CASSQVASGNPSSYEQYF
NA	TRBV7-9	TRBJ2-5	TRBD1	TGTGCCAGCAGCTTACCGACAGGGTACCAAGAGACCCAGTACTTC	CASSLPTGYQETQYF
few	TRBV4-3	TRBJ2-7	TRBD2	TGCGCCAGCAGCCAAGATAAGTCGGCTAGCGGGAATTTCGAGCAGTACTTC	CASSQDKSASGNFEQYF
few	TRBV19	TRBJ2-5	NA	TGTGCCAGTAGTATAGATACCGGGCAAGAGACCCAGTACTTC	CASSIDTGQETQYF
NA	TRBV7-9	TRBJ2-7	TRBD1	TGTGCCAGCAGCTGGCCTTACAGGGGGATAAACGAGCAGTACTTC	CASSWPYRGINEQYF
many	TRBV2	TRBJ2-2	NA	TGTGCCAGCACCATCGCCGCCGGGGAGCTGTTTTTT	CASTIAAGELFF
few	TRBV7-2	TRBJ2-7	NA	TGTGCCAGCAGCCCGACGGGGGCGGGGACGTACGAGCAGTACTTC	CASSPTGAGTYEQYF
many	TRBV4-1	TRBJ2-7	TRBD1	TGCGCCAGCAGCCAAGACCACAGGGGTTACTACGAGCAGTACTTC	CASSQDHRGYYEQYF
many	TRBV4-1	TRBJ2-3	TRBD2	TGCGCCAGCAGCCAAGATAGCCGGACTAGCGGGGGAGATACGCAGTATTTT	CASSQDSRTSGGDTQYF
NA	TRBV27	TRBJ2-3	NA	TGTGCCAGCAGTCCGCTAGGACTGCAAGATACGCAGTATTTT	CASSPLGLQDTQYF
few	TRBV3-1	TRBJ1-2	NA	TGTGCCAGCAGCCAAGAAGCTCTGGCGGGGGGCTACACCTTC	CASSQEALAGGYTF
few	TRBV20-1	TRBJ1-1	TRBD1	TGCAGTGCTAGGTCCGGGACAGGGGAGACTGAAGCTTTCTTT	CSARSGTGETEAFF
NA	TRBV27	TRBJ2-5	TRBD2	TGTGCCAGCAGTTTAGTGGCGGGAGGGCCGGAGACCCAGTACTTC	CASSLVAGGPETQYF
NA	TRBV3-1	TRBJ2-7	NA	TGTGCCAGCAGCCAAGGTCAGGGGCAGTCGTTCGAGCAGTACTTC	CASSQGQGQSFEQYF
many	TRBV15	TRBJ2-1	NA	TGTGCCACCAGCAGAGGGACCGGGAGAGACAATGAGCAGTTCTTC	CATSRGTGRDNEQFF
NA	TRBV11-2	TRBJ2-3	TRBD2	TGTGCCAGCAGCTCAACTAGCGGGAGGGCATTTACGCAGTATTTT	CASSSTSGRAFTQYF
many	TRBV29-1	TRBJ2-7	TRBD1	TGCAGCGTGGGACAGGGGAACGAGCAGTACTTC	CSVGQGNEQYF
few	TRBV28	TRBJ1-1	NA	TGTGCCAGCACCATGGGGGGAGCTGAAGCTTTCTTT	CASTMGGAEAFF
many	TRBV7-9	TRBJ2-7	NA	TGTGCCAGCAGCTCCTTCGGGGCCTACGAGCAGTACTTC	CASSSFGAYEQYF
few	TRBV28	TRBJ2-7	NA	TGTGCCAGCAGTCGAGTGGCCTTTGGGCAGTACTTC	CASSRVAFGQYF
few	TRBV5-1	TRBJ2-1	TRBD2	TGCGCCAGCAGCTTGCCCATCCTAGCGGGAGACATCAATGAGCAGTTCTTC	CASSLPILAGDINEQFF
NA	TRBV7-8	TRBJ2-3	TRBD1	TGTGCCAGCAGCCGCGTAATGGGACAGGGGACAACAGATACGCAGTATTTT	CASSRVMGQGTTDTQYF
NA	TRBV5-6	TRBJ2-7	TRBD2	TGTGCCAGCAGCGTCGGGACAGGGCGACTTACTAGCGGGAGGGCCGACCCCTACGAGCAGTACTTC	CASSVGTGRLTSGRADPYEQYF
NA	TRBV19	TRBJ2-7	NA	TGTGCCAGTAGTATGGTAGAATCCGGCGAGCAGTACTTC	CASSMVESGEQYF
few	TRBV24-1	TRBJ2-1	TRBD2	TGTGCCACCAGTGACCCTAGCGGGAGTACCTACAATGAGCAGTTCTTC	CATSDPSGSTYNEQFF
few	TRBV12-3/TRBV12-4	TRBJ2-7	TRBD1	TGTGCCAGCAGTTTAGGGACAGGGGAAGGCTACGAGCAGTACTTC	CASSLGTGEGYEQYF
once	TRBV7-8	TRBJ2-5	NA	TGTGCCACCGTCGAGGGGACCCAGTACTTC	CATVEGTQYF
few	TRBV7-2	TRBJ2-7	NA	TGTGCCAGCAGCTTTTCAGTCCTGACATCCGAGCAGTACTTC	CASSFSVLTSEQYF
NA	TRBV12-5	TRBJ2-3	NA	TGTGCTAGTGGTTGGGACCGTGCAGATACGCAGTATTTT	CASGWDRADTQYF
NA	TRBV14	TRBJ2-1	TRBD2	TGTGCCAGCAGCCAAGAATTGTGGCCGGGAGGGGAAAATGAGCAGTTCTTC	CASSQELWPGGENEQFF
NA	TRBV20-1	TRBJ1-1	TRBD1	TGCAGTGCTAGGGCGGGCGGGACAGGGAACACTGAAGCTTTCTTT	CSARAGGTGNTEAFF
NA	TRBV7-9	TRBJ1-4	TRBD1	TGTGCCAGCAGCTTATTGGGGGGACAGGGGCACGAAAAACTGTTTTTT	CASSLLGGQGHEKLFF
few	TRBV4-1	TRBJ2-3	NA	TGCGCCAGCAGCCAAGTAGGTTCAGGCGCCGCGGGGGATACGCAGTATTTT	CASSQVGSGAAGDTQYF
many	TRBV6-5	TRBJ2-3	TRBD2	TGTGCCAGCAGTTCCTCGACTAGCGGGAGCACAGATACGCAGTATTTT	CASSSSTSGSTDTQYF